This T cell receptor (beta chain) was sequenced in a study of T-cell memory formation after mild COVID-19. Whole-study findings and limits: Second-wave clones peaking on day 37 lacked confirmed SARS-CoV-2 specificity.

This clonotype was detected only a few times. Its specificity is unknown. One entry per CDR3 protein results from TCRdb running MiXCR on the 5' RACE reads. The sample includes roughly 130,000 distinct CDR3 sequences, 15% to 20% seen only once; the top ten take 5% to 5.5%. In germline, CDR1 is DFQATT, CDR2 SNEGSKA (reference sequence). V lost 2 bases to trimming and J lost 6 bases, with 12 bases between them. CDR3 size: 13 residues. This receptor was taken from a man younger than 30 who had mild COVID-19 (a few samples of this study predate the infection). Cell type and time point are not known. The sample comprised PBMCs or a T cell subset sorted from them (not recorded which). This chain joins TRBV20-1 and TRBJ2-3; no clear D. CDR3 bases: TGCAGTGCTAGAAGGGAAGGGATCGATACGCAGTATTTT. Its protein product is CSARREGIDTQYF.